What follows are 15 T cell receptor beta chains derived from one specimen sequenced in a study of blood T cell dynamics during melanoma immunotherapy (TCRdb year 2020). The protocol used for the library was the immunoSEQ multiplex PCR assay. TCRdb stores this immuneACCESS table with in-frame sequences only. Part of the clones is absent; in the studies checked, under half of the shortfall reflects unresolved V genes, and no reason is known for the rest. This sample lists tens of thousands of clones; 89% were detected once. Approximately 1.1% of the sample is taken by the ten largest. Per the publication, the time point label means: pre-treatment baseline. This specimen consisted of blood, obtained from a patient treated with checkpoint blockade. These receptors originate from a human donor with melanoma.

V usage is TRBV13 and J usage is TRBJ1-2; no reliable D call. The germline V and J ends were trimmed by 0 bases and 5 bases, with 10 bases remaining between them. Per the germline V gene, CDR1 is PRHDT and CDR2 is FYEKMQ (reference sequence). The CDR3 extends over 14 amino acids. CDR3 amino acids: CASSLGSARYGYTF. CDR3 coding DNA: TGTGCCAGCAGCTTAGGGTCAGCCAGATATGGCTACACCTTC.

This clone was observed a few times. The chain employs TRBV19 and TRBJ1-6; TRBD1 matches at 8 bases. After removal of 6 bases from V and 9 bases from J, the junction contained 10 bases not matched to a gene. CDR3 size: 15 residues. Germline loops: CDR1 LNHDA, CDR2 SQIVND (reference sequence). The CDR3 here is CASRADRVNSSPLHF. DNA of the CDR3: TGTGCCAGTAGGGCGGACAGGGTGAACAGTTCACCCCTCCACTTT. Using reference TRBV19 and TRBJ1-6 for the parts outside the CDR3, the full variable domain is DGGITQSPKYLFRKEGQNVTLSCEQNLNHDAMYWYRQDPGQGLRLIYYSQIVNDFQKGDIAEGYSVSREKKESFPLTVTSAQKNPTAFYLCASRADRVNSSPLHFGNGTRLTVT.

The chain joins TRBV18 to TRBJ1-2; 7 nucleotides match TRBD1. This CDR3 spans 14 amino acids. From germline, CDR1 is KGHSH and CDR2 LQKENI. V lost 3 bases, J lost 6 bases, and 7 bases stayed unmatched. Here the CDR3 reads CASSPGVGGDGYTF. DNA for the CDR3: TGTGCCAGCTCACCGGGGGTAGGGGGCGATGGCTACACCTTC.

The chain links TRBV1 to TRBJ1-2. TRBV1 is noted as a pseudogene. The CDR3 loop spans 16 amino acids. CDR3 sequence: CTSSQDPPELGYGYTF. CDR3 nucleotides: TGCACCAGCAGCCAAGATCCCCCGGAGTTAGGCTATGGCTACACCTTC.

This rearrangement joins TRBV4-1 to TRBJ1-6; D is possibly TRBD1 (6 bases). Germline values: CDR1 MGHRA, CDR2 YSYEKL. V was trimmed by 1 base and J by 9 bases, leaving 16 bases between them. The CDR3 is 16 residues long. As DNA, the CDR3 is TGCGCCAGCAGCCAAGCCCAGGGGCCGCGGTCTTCACCCCTCCACTTT. This sequence encodes CASSQAQGPRSSPLHF.

This clone appeared a few times. The chain recombines TRBV2 with TRBJ2-7; D is ambiguous. Germline loops: CDR1 SNHLY, CDR2 FYNNEI. V lost 6 bases, J lost 5 bases, and 17 bases lay in between. CDR3 length: 14 residues. This CDR3 is CASSPNEDANEQYF. In DNA, the CDR3 is TGTGCCAGCAGCCCCAACGAGGACGCGAACGAGCAGTACTTC.

The chain recombines TRBV7-8 with TRBJ2-5; the D is unclear. Germline-derived CDR1 and CDR2 are SGHVS and FQNEAQ. The CDR3 spans 13 residues. Trimming shortened V by 2 bases and J by 9 bases, and 13 bases separated the two germline ends. The CDR3 DNA reads as TGTGCCAGCAGCTTAAGTGTTTCGTCGGCCCAGTACTTC. Protein product: CASSLSVSSAQYF.

The chain joins TRBV27 to TRBJ2-1; TRBD2 matches 8 bases. This CDR3 is built from 16 residues. Germline V gives CDR1 MNHEY, CDR2 SMNVEV (reference sequence). V was pared by 1 base and J by 7 bases, with 9 bases of the junction left unmatched. This chain's CDR3 is CASSLYGRGVRNEQFF. In DNA, the CDR3 is TGTGCCAGCAGTTTATACGGGAGGGGGGTTAGGAATGAGCAGTTCTTC.

The chain has TRBV10-1 and TRBJ2-1, with D possibly being TRBD2 (5 bases). The V gene lost 4 bases and the J gene lost 6 bases, with 13 bases spanning the gap. This CDR3 contains 14 residues. The germline CDR1 and CDR2 sequences are WNHNN and SYGVQD (reference sequence). The CDR3 coding sequence is TGCGCCAGCAGTGTAGCTCGGAGGAGCAATGAGCAGTTCTTC. This codes for CASSVARRSNEQFF.

This rearrangement joins TRBV4-1 to TRBJ2-1; 12 bases agree with TRBD2. CDR1 and CDR2 from the germline V gene are MGHRA and YSYEKL. Trimming removed 4 bases from V and 3 bases from J; junction bases left unmatched: 10. The CDR3 has 18 amino acids. This CDR3 reads CASSPGTSGRLLYNEQFF. The CDR3 DNA reads as TGCGCCAGCAGCCCGGGGACTAGCGGGCGGTTGCTCTACAATGAGCAGTTCTTC.

The rearrangement joins TRBV5-4 to TRBJ1-1, with D tentatively TRBD1 (5 bases). CDR1 SGHNT and CDR2 YYREEE come from the germline V gene (reference sequence). V lost 1 base, J lost 10 bases, and 23 bases lay in between. The CDR3 is 16 amino acids. Here the CDR3 DNA reads TGTGCCAGCAGCTTGCTTAGTTACGATCCGGGACTCGGAGCTTTCTTT. Amino acids: CASSLLSYDPGLGAFF.

The chain employs TRBV6-9 and TRBJ2-7, with TRBD2 as a possible D gene (6 bases). The germline V gene encodes CDR1 MNHGY and CDR2 SVAAGI. Deletions cut 6 bases from V and 6 bases from J, with 15 bases between. CDR3 length: 13 amino acids. The CDR3 DNA reads as TGTGCCAGCAGGGGACTGGGGTCCGGCGAGCAGTACTTC. Protein sequence: CASRGLGSGEQYF.

This sequence joins TRBV11-3 and TRBJ2-1, with D perhaps matching TRBD1 (6 bases). Germline CDR1 is SGHNT and CDR2 is YENEEA. The CDR3 runs 13 residues. V was clipped by 2 bases and J by 9 bases, with 11 bases between them. CDR3 bases: TGTGCCAGCAGCTTACCCACAGGGATTGAGCAGTTCTTC. Residues: CASSLPTGIEQFF.

V usage is TRBV10-3 and J usage is TRBJ2-7; TRBD1 is a possible D gene (5 bases). Trimming took 3 bases from V and 7 from J, leaving 22 bases between them. Germline V lookup: CDR1 ENHRY, CDR2 SYGVKD. The length of the CDR3 is 16 residues. The CDR3 protein is CAISDLPGPGPREQYF. The CDR3 DNA follows: TGTGCCATCAGTGACCTTCCGGGCCCAGGGCCGAGGGAGCAGTACTTC.

The rearrangement joins TRBV5-1 to TRBJ1-5; TRBD1 might be the D (5 bases). The CDR3 sequence is 14 residues long. Between the trimmed V and J ends, which lost 0 bases and 7 bases, there was a span of 11 bases. Germline V gene sequence: CDR1 SGHRS, CDR2 YFSETQ. Here the CDR3 reads CASSLGAGSQPQHF. In DNA, the CDR3 is TGCGCCAGCAGCTTGGGTGCAGGGTCGCAGCCCCAGCATTTT.